This T cell receptor (beta chain) was retrieved from a study of T cells in Graves' hyperthyroidism and ophthalmopathy (dated by TCRdb to the late 2010s). Regarding the complete study: Peripheral blood was collected at initial diagnosis, before any treatment. Whether ophthalmopathy could be predicted prospectively was tested in an independent validation cohort made up of 18 hyperthyroidism patients plus 17 patients who later progressed to ophthalmopathy. After blood sampling, hyperthyroidism patients were treated with methimazole at a starting dose of 30 mg daily, and ophthalmopathy patients were treated with high-dose intravenous methylprednisolone. According to the paper, TCR Vbeta CDR3 sequencing was carried out on 135 peripheral blood samples, which came from 40 to 45 ophthalmopathy, approximately 72 hyperthyroidism and approximately 17 progressor patients. In addition, the study compared T-cell repertoires in thyroid tissue and in blood from about six Graves' hyperthyroidism patients. For training and testing, the approximately 92 patients in the discovery cohort were randomly divided in a 7:3 ratio. TCR V-J signatures able to tell the groups apart were searched for in a discovery cohort of 100 patients, of whom 40 to 45 had Graves' ophthalmopathy and roughly 57 had stable Graves' hyperthyroidism. Points the paper makes about the study in general: No statistical method was used to fix the sample size in advance, and group allocation was not hidden from the investigators. Most expanded thyroid clonotypes (frequency above 0.001) were also detected in blood, a finding suggesting that blood repertoires may reflect thyroid immune responses. In cross-validation, a model built on a 13 V-J signature told ophthalmopathy apart from stable hyperthyroidism with approximately 90% sensitivity and around 83% specificity, and in testing the same model reached 80%/75%. In validation, the model predicted progression to ophthalmopathy a median of around six months before onset, with about 64% sensitivity and more than 72% specificity.

A patient counted as having stable Graves' hyperthyroidism if no progression to ophthalmopathy occurred over 18 months of follow-up. Hyperthyroidism patients were newly diagnosed, with disease duration under 2 months, and aged 18 to 65 years. Patients with uncontrolled infections, other autoimmune diseases, pregnancy or lactation were excluded. Diagnoses relied on clinical symptoms, serum thyroxine and TRAb, thyroid ultrasound and orbital computed tomography. Ficoll-Paque density gradient centrifugation was used to isolate PBMCs from about 9 ml of fresh peripheral blood. Total RNA was extracted using Trizol reagent, and RNA quality was assessed on an Agilent 2100 Bioanalyzer. This clonotype has ten or more counts. The antigen this receptor binds is unknown. Within one base of it there is no much larger clone, and no base qualities were kept. Amplification of TCR beta CDR3 regions was carried out from RNA transcripts. The first round of RT-PCR for the TCR CDR3 was performed with the HTBI primer set and the Qiagen OneStep RT-PCR kit. A second multiplex PCR round built the libraries, followed by size selection and purification. Sequencing of the libraries was done on an Illumina HiSeq2000 using paired-end 100 bp reads. Regarding the original processing steps: SOAPnuke was used to process the raw data, throwing out any read that contained adapters or uncalled bases, had a mean Phred below 15, or lacked an exact constant-primer or identifier match. High-quality paired reads were merged using COPE v1.2.5, and each unique nucleotide sequence was defined as a clonotype. MiTCR v1.1 was used to align clonotypes to the IMGT TRBV, TRBD and TRBJ reference segments. Only V-J combinations with frequency above 0.0001, covering 99% to 99.2% of repertoires, were analysed. The TCS score was defined as F50 (clonal expansion) divided by E x V (chaos), with BLOSUM62-based TCRdist calculated between CDR3 peptides within each V-J. Welch's t-statistics and random forest reduced some 510 V-J features to under 15, which were used in a naive Bayes classifier (R e1071). TCRdb passed the public sequencing reads through fastp at Q25 and MiXCR, retaining productive beta sequences. Rows with one shared CDR3 protein collapse into an entry with the most common genes and DNA. These V and J calls rely on TCRdb rather than the paper's analysis. The sample yields hundreds of thousands of distinct CDR3 sequences; roughly 16% were counted once. The leading ten clones occupy about 3.8% of the sample.

This TCR was sampled from a woman aged 30 to 39 with Graves' hyperthyroidism. The specimen was blood.

For the CDR3, the sequence is CASSLRLARNEQFF. The DNA sequence follows: TGTGCCAGCAGCTTGAGACTAGCGAGAAATGAGCAGTTCTTC. Rearrangement joined TRBV11-3 to TRBJ2-1; TRBD2 matches 8 bases in the middle. Inclusive of the bounding cysteine and phenylalanine, the CDR3 is 14 residues long. Only CDR3 DNA remains: 42 bases, in frame from the first base. CDR1 SGHNT and CDR2 YENEEA were looked up in the germline V gene. The germline V and J ends show losses of 3 bases and 7 bases respectively, and no gene match explains 5 bases of the junction. Extended through the reference TRBV11-3 and TRBJ2-1 proteins, this CDR3 yields the full variable domain: EAGVVQSPRYKIIEKKQPVAFWCNPISGHNTLYWYLQNLGQGPELLIRYENEEAVDDSQLPKDRFSAERLKGVDSTLKIQPAELGDSAVYLCASSLRLARNEQFFGPGTRLTVL.